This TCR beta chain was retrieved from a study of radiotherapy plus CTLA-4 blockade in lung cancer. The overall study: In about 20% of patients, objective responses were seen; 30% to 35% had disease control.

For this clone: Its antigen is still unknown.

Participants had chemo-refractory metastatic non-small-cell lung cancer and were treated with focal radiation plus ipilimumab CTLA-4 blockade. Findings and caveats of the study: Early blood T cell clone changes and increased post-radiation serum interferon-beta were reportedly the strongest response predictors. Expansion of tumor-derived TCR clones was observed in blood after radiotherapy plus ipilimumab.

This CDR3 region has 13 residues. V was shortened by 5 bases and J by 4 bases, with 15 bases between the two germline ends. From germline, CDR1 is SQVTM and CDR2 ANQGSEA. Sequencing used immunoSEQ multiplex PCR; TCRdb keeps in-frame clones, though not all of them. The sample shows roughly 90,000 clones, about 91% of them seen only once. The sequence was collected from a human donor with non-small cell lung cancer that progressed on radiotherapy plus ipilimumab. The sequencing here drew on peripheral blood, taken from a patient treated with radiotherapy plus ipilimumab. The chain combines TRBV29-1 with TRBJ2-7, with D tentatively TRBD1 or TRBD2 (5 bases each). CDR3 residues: CSVIKGPYYEQYF. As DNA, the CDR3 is TGCAGCGTTATTAAGGGACCTTATTACGAGCAGTACTTC.